This T cell receptor (beta chain) came from a study of T cells expressing NK-cell markers. For the study at large: Serological testing identified seven of the eight sequenced donors as HCMV-seropositive and one as seronegative. Study-level findings and limits: Similarly, these clonotypes led the CD3+CD56-NKG2C+ fraction as well in four donors. Unclear, still, was the HCMV specificity of the expanded NKG2C+ T cell clones.

Notes on this clonotype: No antigen is known for it.

The CDR3 is 16 amino acids. As the method of synthesis, 5'RACE template switching with UMIs yielded TCR beta cDNA. Reanalyzing the 5' RACE reads, TCRdb keeps one entry per CDR3 protein, without DNA. Its table records approximately 150,000 distinct CDR3 sequences. The sample consisted of blood T cells: a sorted CD56 or NKG2C T cell subset, CD4+ or CD8+ T cells, or bulk PBMC T cells (not recorded which). This receptor was taken from a woman between 18 and 75 years old in good health. The chain links TRBV12-3 or TRBV12-4 to TRBJ2-7; without DNA, the TCRdb call of TRBD1 cannot be checked. This CDR3 is CASSLLGVPKGYEQYF.